This TCR beta chain is drawn from a study of T cell clonality in common variable immunodeficiency. In this sample, this clone turned up a few times. The target antigen is unknown. Read sequence stops 3 residues before the CDR3 end, and the germline J gene provides the missing end. Study results and caveats: Common variable immunodeficiency TCR beta sequences reportedly had fewer deletions and N-nucleotide insertions.

Per germline, CDR1 DFQATT and CDR2 SNEGSKA (reference sequence). V was shortened by 8 bases and J by 0 bases, with 13 bases between the two germline ends. The CDR3 length is 13 residues. Assay: immunoSEQ multiplex PCR; the TCRdb copy retains only in-frame clones and omits some. The sample yields 15,000 to 20,000 clones, without any singletons. Diagnosis required reduced IgG, IgA and/or IgM with specific antibody deficiency. This chain links TRBV20-1 with TRBJ2-5, with D possibly being TRBD2 (5 bases). This receptor was obtained from a human donor with common variable immunodeficiency. The sequenced sample was peripheral blood mononuclear cells. The CDR3 region is CSCLPDYQETQYF. CDR3 DNA (partial): TGCAGTTGTCTCCCGGACTACCAAGAGACC.